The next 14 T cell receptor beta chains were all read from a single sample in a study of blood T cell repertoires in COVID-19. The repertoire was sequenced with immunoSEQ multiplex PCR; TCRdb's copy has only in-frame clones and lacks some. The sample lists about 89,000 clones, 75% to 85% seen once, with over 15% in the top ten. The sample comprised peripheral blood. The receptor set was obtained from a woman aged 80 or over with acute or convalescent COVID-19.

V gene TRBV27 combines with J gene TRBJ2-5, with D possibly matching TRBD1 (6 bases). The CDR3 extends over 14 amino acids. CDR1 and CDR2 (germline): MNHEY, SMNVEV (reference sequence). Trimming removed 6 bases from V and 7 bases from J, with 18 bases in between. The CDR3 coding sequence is TGTGCCAGCAGGCAAGACAGGCGGTTGGGGACCCAGTACTTC. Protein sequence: CASRQDRRLGTQYF.

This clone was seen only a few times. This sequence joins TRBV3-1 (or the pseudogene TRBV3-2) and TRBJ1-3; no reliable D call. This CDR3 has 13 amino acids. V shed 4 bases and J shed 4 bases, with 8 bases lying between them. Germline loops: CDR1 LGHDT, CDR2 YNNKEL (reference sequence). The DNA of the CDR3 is TGTGCCAGCAGCCTTTACATCGGAAACACCATATATTTT. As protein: CASSLYIGNTIYF.

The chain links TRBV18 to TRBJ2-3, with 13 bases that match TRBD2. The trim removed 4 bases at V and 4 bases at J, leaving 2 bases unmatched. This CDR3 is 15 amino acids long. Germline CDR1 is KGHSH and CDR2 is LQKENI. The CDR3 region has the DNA TGTGCCAGCTCACATGGGACTAGCGGGGCAGATACGCAGTATTTT. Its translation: CASSHGTSGADTQYF.

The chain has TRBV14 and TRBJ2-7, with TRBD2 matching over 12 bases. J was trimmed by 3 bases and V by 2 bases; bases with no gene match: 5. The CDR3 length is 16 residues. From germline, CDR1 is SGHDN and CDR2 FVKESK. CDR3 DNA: TGTGCCAGCAGCCAATCTCGGACTAGCGGGGTCTACGAGCAGTACTTC. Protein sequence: CASSQSRTSGVYEQYF.

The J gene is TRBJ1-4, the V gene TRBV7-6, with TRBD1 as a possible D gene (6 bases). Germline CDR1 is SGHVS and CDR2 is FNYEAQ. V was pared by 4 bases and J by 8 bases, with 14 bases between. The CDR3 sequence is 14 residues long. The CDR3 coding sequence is TGTGCCAGCAGCTCCGGACAGCTGAGGGAAAAACTGTTTTTT. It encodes CASSSGQLREKLFF. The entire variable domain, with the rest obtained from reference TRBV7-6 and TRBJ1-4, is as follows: GAGVSQSPRYKVTKRGQDVALRCDPISGHVSLYWYRQALGQGPEFLTYFNYEAQQDKSGLPNDRFSAERPEGSISTLTIQRTEQRDSAMYRCASSSGQLREKLFFGSGTQLSVL.

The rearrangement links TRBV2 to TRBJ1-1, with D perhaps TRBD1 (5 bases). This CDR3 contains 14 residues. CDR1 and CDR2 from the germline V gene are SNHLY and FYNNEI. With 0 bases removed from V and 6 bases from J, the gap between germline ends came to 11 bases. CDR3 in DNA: TGTGCCAGCAGTGAAGCGCGGAGACAGTCTGAAGCTTTCTTT. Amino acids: CASSEARRQSEAFF.

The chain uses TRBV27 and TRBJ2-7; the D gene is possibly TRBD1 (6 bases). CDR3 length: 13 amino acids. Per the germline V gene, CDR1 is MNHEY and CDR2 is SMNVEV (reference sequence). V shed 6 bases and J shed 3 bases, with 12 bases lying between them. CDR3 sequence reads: CASSRNRDYEQYF. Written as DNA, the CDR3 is TGTGCCAGCAGCCGTAACAGGGACTACGAGCAGTACTTC.

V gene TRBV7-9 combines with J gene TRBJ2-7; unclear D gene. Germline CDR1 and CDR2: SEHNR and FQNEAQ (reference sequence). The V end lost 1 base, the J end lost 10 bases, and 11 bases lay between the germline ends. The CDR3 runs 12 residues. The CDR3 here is CASSLDRQIQYF. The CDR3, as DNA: TGTGCCAGCAGCTTAGATCGCCAGATACAGTACTTC. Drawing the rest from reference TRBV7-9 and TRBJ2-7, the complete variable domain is DTGVSQNPRHKITKRGQNVTFRCDPISEHNRLYWYRQTLGQGPEFLTYFQNEAQLEKSRLLSDRFSAERPKGSFSTLEIQRTEQGDSAMYLCASSLDRQIQYFGPGTRLTVT.

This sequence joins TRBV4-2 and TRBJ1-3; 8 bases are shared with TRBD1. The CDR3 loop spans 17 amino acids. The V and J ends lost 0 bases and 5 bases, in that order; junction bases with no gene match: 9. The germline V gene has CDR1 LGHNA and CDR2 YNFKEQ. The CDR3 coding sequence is TGTGCCAGCAGCCAAGATAGAGCGACAGGGGCTAGAAACACCATATATTTT. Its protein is CASSQDRATGARNTIYF.

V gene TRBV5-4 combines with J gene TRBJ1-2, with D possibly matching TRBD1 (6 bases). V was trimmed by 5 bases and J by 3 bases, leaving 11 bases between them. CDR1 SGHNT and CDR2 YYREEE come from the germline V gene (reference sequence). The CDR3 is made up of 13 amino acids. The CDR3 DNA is TGTGCCAGCAGATACGCAGGGGACTATGGCTACACCTTC. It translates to CASRYAGDYGYTF.

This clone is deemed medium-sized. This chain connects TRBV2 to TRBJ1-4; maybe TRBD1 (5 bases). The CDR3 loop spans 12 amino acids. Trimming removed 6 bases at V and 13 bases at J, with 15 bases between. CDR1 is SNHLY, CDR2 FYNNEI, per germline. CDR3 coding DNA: TGTGCCAGCAGCGCAACGGGGGGATCACTGTTTTTT. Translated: CASSATGGSLFF. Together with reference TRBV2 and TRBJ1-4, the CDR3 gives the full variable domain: EPEVTQTPSHQVTQMGQEVILRCVPISNHLYFYWYRQILGQKVEFLVSFYNNEISEKSEIFDDQFSVERPDGSNFTLKIRSTKLEDSAMYFCASSATGGSLFFGSGTQLSVL.

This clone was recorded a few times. In DNA form, the CDR3 reads TGTGCCAGCAGCCAGACAGGGGACGACTACAATGAGCAGTTCTTC. Translating it yields CASSQTGDDYNEQFF. This chain uses TRBV9 with TRBJ2-1; 8 bases are a match to TRBD1. V trimming: 4 bases; J trimming: 3 bases; junction bases outside the gene matches: 6. Per germline, CDR1 SGDLS and CDR2 YYNGEE. There are 15 residues in the CDR3.

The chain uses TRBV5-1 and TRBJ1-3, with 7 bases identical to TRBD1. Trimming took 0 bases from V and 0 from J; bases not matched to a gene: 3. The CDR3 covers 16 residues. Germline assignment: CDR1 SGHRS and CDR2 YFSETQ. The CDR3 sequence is CASSLEGALSGNTIYF. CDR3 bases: TGCGCCAGCAGCTTGGAGGGGGCCCTCTCTGGAAACACCATATATTTT. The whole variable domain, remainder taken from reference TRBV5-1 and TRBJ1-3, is KAGVTQTPRYLIKTRGQQVTLSCSPISGHRSVSWYQQTPGQGLQFLFEYFSETQRNKGNFPGRFSGRQFSNSRSEMNVSTLELGDSALYLCASSLEGALSGNTIYFGEGSWLTVV.

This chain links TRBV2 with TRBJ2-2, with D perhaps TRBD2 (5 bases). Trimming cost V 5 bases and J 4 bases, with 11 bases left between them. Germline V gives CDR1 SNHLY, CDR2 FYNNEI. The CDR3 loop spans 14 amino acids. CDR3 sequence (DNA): TGTGCCAGCAGTCCCGGACTCTCCACCGGGGAGCTGTTTTTT. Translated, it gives CASSPGLSTGELFF.